These 16 T cell receptor beta chains originate from one sample sequenced in a study of blood T cells in healthy people across ages. Through a sample-barcoded 5' primer and a J-beta primer mix, a second PCR was run for roughly 6 to 12 cycles. TCRdb redid the calling of the 5' RACE reads with MiXCR, one entry per CDR3 protein. The sample lists 650,000 to 800,000 distinct CDR3 sequences; more than 40% were seen once. The specimen sequenced was blood. These receptors all come from a man aged 55 to 70 in good health.

This chain connects TRBV11-3 to TRBJ1-5; tentatively, D is TRBD1 (5 bases). The germline gives CDR1 SGHNT, CDR2 YENEEA. CDR3 length: 14 amino acids. Trimming took 5 bases from V and 7 from J, leaving 15 bases between them. CDR3 sequence (DNA): TGTGCCAGCAGCCCCTGGGGGAGAAAGCAGCCCCAGCATTTT. It yields the protein CASSPWGRKQPQHF.

The genes are TRBV12-3 or TRBV12-4 and TRBJ1-2, with TRBD1 matching 10 bases. The CDR3 has 19 amino acids. V lost 2 bases to trimming and J lost 6 bases; unmatched junction nucleotides: 18. CDR3 in DNA: TGTGCCAGCAGTTTAAATGTCGGGGGGACAGGGGATCCCTCTGATGGCTACACCTTC. Translated: CASSLNVGGTGDPSDGYTF.

Remarks on this clonotype: This CDR3 is missing its conserved last phenylalanine or tryptophan, likely due to a read error. The rearrangement joins TRBV4-1 to TRBJ2-7; the D is unclear. Germline assignment: CDR1 MGHRA and CDR2 YSYEKL. Trimming removed 0 bases from V and 2 bases from J, with 11 bases in between. The CDR3 contains 15 residues. In DNA, the CDR3 is TGCGCCAGCAGCCAAGAGTACCGGGCCCCCTACGAGCAGTACTCC. This encodes CASSQEYRAPYEQYS.

This clonotype was found a few times. This chain joins TRBV6-6 and TRBJ1-1, with D unclear. The V gene lost 6 bases and the J gene lost 11 bases, with 16 bases spanning the gap. Germline loops: CDR1 MNHNY, CDR2 SVGAGI (reference sequence). The CDR3 spans 12 residues. CDR3: CASRQGPDWAFF. CDR3 DNA sequence: TGTGCCAGCAGGCAAGGGCCCGATTGGGCTTTCTTT.

The chain employs TRBV7-9 and TRBJ2-3, with TRBD2 identical over 7 bases. There are 17 residues in the CDR3. The V gene's germline CDR1 is SEHNR and CDR2 FQNEAQ (reference sequence). V gave up 2 bases and J gave up 1 base; unmatched junction bases: 9. The CDR3: CASSLKSGAGRTDTQYF. The DNA of the CDR3 is TGTGCCAGCAGCTTAAAAAGCGGAGCGGGGCGCACAGATACGCAGTATTTT.

This chain connects TRBV11-2 to TRBJ2-1, with D possibly TRBD1 on 6 matching bases. Trimming removed 5 bases from V and 8 bases from J, with 16 bases in between. Germline V gene lookup returns CDR1 SGHAT and CDR2 FQNNGV. This CDR3 is 14 amino acids long. The CDR3 is CASSPGRGGYEQFF. CDR3 in DNA: TGTGCCAGCAGCCCCGGCAGGGGCGGTTATGAGCAGTTCTTC.

This sequence joins TRBV9 and TRBJ1-2; D gene unclear. Germline V gene lookup returns CDR1 SGDLS and CDR2 YYNGEE. This CDR3 has 15 amino acids. Between the trimmed V and J ends, which lost 4 bases and 0 bases, there was a span of 13 bases. CDR3 in amino acids: CASSPRDQTNYGYTF. DNA for the CDR3: TGTGCCAGCAGCCCGAGGGATCAGACTAACTATGGCTACACCTTC.

This chain links TRBV6-1 with TRBJ1-6, with D possibly being TRBD1 (5 bases). Trimming took off 2 bases at V and 10 bases at J, with 15 bases between the two ends. Germline values: CDR1 MNHNS, CDR2 SASEGT. The CDR3 length is 15 residues. Here the CDR3 reads CASSETAGTRSPLHF. The CDR3 nucleotides read TGTGCCAGCAGTGAAACTGCGGGGACGCGATCACCCCTCCACTTT.

In its sample, this clonotype was seen a few times. This chain uses TRBV6-5 with TRBJ1-2; D uncertain. The CDR3 runs 15 residues. V was clipped by 6 bases and J by 4 bases, with 18 bases between them. The V gene's germline CDR1 is MNHEY and CDR2 SVGAGI. CDR3 nucleotides: TGTGCCAGCAGCTCCGACCGAACTCGACTCTATGGCTACACCTTC. Translated: CASSSDRTRLYGYTF.

V usage is TRBV18 and J usage is TRBJ2-1, with a tentative D call TRBD2 (5 bases). V was clipped by 4 bases and J by 3 bases, with 13 bases between them. The CDR3 totals 15 residues. Germline assignment: CDR1 KGHSH and CDR2 LQKENI. The CDR3 spells CASSRGRADYNEQFF. CDR3 nucleotides: TGTGCCAGCTCACGCGGACGAGCGGACTACAATGAGCAGTTCTTC.

In this sample, this clonotype turned up a few times. The chain joins TRBV7-2 to TRBJ2-7; D uncertain. The germline V gene encodes CDR1 SGHTA and CDR2 FQGNSA. V dropped 5 bases and J dropped 4 bases, with 12 bases sitting between them. CDR3 length equals 13 residues. DNA of the CDR3: TGTGCCAGCAGCGCACCCGGGCCATACGAGCAGTACTTC. Translating it yields CASSAPGPYEQYF.

This clonotype was detected many times. The chain employs TRBV13 and TRBJ1-2; D gene unclear. Germline loops: CDR1 PRHDT, CDR2 FYEKMQ (reference sequence). The CDR3 contains 14 residues. Trimming pared 1 base from V and 3 bases from J, leaving 9 bases between. The CDR3 coding sequence is TGTGCCAGCAGCTTAGACCCTAAGGACTATGGCTACACCTTC. It encodes CASSLDPKDYGYTF.

This clonotype showed up just a few times. The chain couples TRBV7-8 to TRBJ2-5; no clear D. The germline V gene has CDR1 SGHVS and CDR2 FQNEAQ. With 2 bases removed from V and 2 bases from J, the gap between germline ends came to 15 bases. This CDR3 spans 16 amino acids. As DNA, the CDR3 is TGTGCCAGCAGCTTAAACCCACGGTTGGGGCAAGAGACCCAGTACTTC. It yields the protein CASSLNPRLGQETQYF.

Worth noting for this clonotype: One end of the junction fails to match germline, which may point to a read error. The chain is built from TRBV20-1 and TRBJ2-6; D possibly uses TRBD1 or TRBD2 (5 bases each). The CDR3 contains 15 residues. The germline V gene has CDR1 DFQATT and CDR2 SNEGSKA (reference sequence). In nucleotides, the CDR3 is TGCAGTACTAGATCCCCAGGGTCTGGGGCCAACGTCCTGACTTTC. As protein: CSTRSPGSGANVLTF.

This clonotype occurred a few times. CDR3 sequence (DNA): TGTGCCAGCGGCTCAGCGGGGTCGCGTTTGGAGACCCAGTACTTC. Encoded protein: CASGSAGSRLETQYF. V usage is TRBV11-1 and J usage is TRBJ2-7; TRBD2 matches at 7 bases. The J call may be incorrect, as the DNA end agrees better with TRBJ2-5. CDR3 length equals 15 residues. The germline V gene encodes CDR1 SGHAT and CDR2 FQDESV (reference sequence).

The rearrangement links TRBV24-1 to TRBJ2-1, with D maybe TRBD1 (5 bases). Germline CDR1 KGHDR, CDR2 SFDVKD. Trimming removed 2 bases at V and 4 bases at J, with 8 bases between. The CDR3 runs to 14 residues. The CDR3, as DNA: TGTGCCACCAGTGATTCCCGACAGTACAATGAGCAGTTCTTC. The encoded protein is CATSDSRQYNEQFF.